This is a list of T cell receptor beta chains from one sample in a study of T-cell reconstitution after alpha-beta-depleted transplantation in children. TCRdb used MiXCR to reprocess the PCR reads, holding one entry per CDR3 protein. The sample contains about 400,000 distinct CDR3 sequences, more than 10% of which appear only once. Sequenced here: PBMCs, sampled from the stem cell graft. These receptor sequences come from a human donor who donated a stem cell graft to a child with Fanconi anemia. The CDR3 runs from the conserved cysteine through the conserved F or W. The D gene is left open where the match is weak. Clone size is shown for a subset of rows, as once, few, many or a class of expanded clone.

CDR3aa: CASSPRPIQNTEAFF
CDR3nt: TGTGCCAGCAGCCCCAGACCCATACAGAACACTGAAGCTTTCTTT
v_gene: TRBV5-4
abundance: few
j_gene: TRBJ1-1
d_gene: NA

CDR3aa: CASSPPGTSGGLKEQFF
CDR3nt: TGTGCCAGCAGTCCGCCCGGGACTAGCGGGGGGCTCAAAGAGCAGTTCTTC
v_gene: TRBV12-3/TRBV12-4
abundance: few
j_gene: TRBJ2-1
d_gene: TRBD2

CDR3aa: CASSATDSNQPQHF
CDR3nt: TGTGCCAGCAGTGCGACAGATAGCAATCAGCCCCAGCATTTT
v_gene: TRBV6-1
abundance: few
j_gene: TRBJ1-5
d_gene: NA

CDR3aa: CASSMRSYTEAFF
CDR3nt: TGTGCCAGTAGTATGCGGTCATACACTGAAGCTTTCTTT
v_gene: TRBV19
abundance: NA
j_gene: TRBJ1-1
d_gene: NA

CDR3aa: CSARFLRQARETQYF
CDR3nt: TGCAGTGCTAGGTTCCTGCGGCAGGCTCGAGAGACCCAGTACTTC
v_gene: TRBV20-1
abundance: few
j_gene: TRBJ2-5
d_gene: NA

CDR3aa: CASSLYGTRNTGELFF
CDR3nt: TGTGCCAGCAGCCTCTACGGGACCCGAAACACCGGGGAGCTGTTTTTT
v_gene: TRBV28
abundance: NA
j_gene: TRBJ2-2
d_gene: NA

CDR3aa: CASNWGHSSTDTQYF
CDR3nt: TGTGCCAGCAATTGGGGACATTCTAGCACAGATACGCAGTATTTT
v_gene: TRBV28
abundance: NA
j_gene: TRBJ2-3
d_gene: NA

CDR3aa: CASSQPDSQETQYF
CDR3nt: TGTGCCAGCAGCCAACCGGACAGCCAAGAGACCCAGTACTTC
v_gene: TRBV3-1
abundance: NA
j_gene: TRBJ2-5
d_gene: NA

CDR3aa: CASSQPGQENTGELFF
CDR3nt: TGCGCCAGCAGCCAACCGGGACAGGAGAACACCGGGGAGCTGTTTTTT
v_gene: TRBV4-3
abundance: many
j_gene: TRBJ2-2
d_gene: TRBD1

CDR3aa: CASSQDHRGPGANVLTF
CDR3nt: TGTGCCAGCAGCCAAGATCACAGGGGACCTGGGGCCAACGTCCTGACTTTC
v_gene: TRBV4-2
abundance: few
j_gene: TRBJ2-6
d_gene: TRBD1

CDR3aa: CASIGPSYNEQFF
CDR3nt: TGTGCCAGTATCGGGCCTTCCTACAATGAGCAGTTCTTC
v_gene: TRBV28
abundance: few
j_gene: TRBJ2-1
d_gene: NA

CDR3aa: CASSDQGANTEAFF
CDR3nt: TGCGCCAGCAGCGATCAGGGGGCGAACACTGAAGCTTTCTTT
v_gene: TRBV5-1
abundance: NA
j_gene: TRBJ1-1
d_gene: TRBD1

CDR3aa: CASSSTLYEQYF
CDR3nt: TGTGCCAGCAGCTCAACACTCTACGAGCAGTACTTC
v_gene: TRBV7-9
abundance: NA
j_gene: TRBJ2-7
d_gene: NA

CDR3aa: CASIGPGANVLTF
CDR3nt: TGTGCCAGCATCGGCCCTGGGGCCAACGTCCTGACTTTC
v_gene: TRBV28
abundance: few
j_gene: TRBJ2-6
d_gene: NA

CDR3aa: CASPSLTGLSYEQYF
CDR3nt: TGCGCCAGTCCTAGCCTGACAGGGCTCTCCTACGAGCAGTACTTC
v_gene: TRBV4-1
abundance: NA
j_gene: TRBJ2-7
d_gene: TRBD1

CDR3aa: CASSFQGTGNTEAFF
CDR3nt: TGTGCCAGCAGCTTCCAGGGCACAGGGAACACTGAAGCTTTCTTT
v_gene: TRBV7-9
abundance: few
j_gene: TRBJ1-1
d_gene: NA

CDR3aa: CASSLERIPNTEAFF
CDR3nt: TGCGCCAGCAGCTTGGAGAGGATCCCGAACACTGAAGCTTTCTTT
v_gene: TRBV5-1
abundance: NA
j_gene: TRBJ1-1
d_gene: NA

CDR3aa: CASSLGVGFAEAFF
CDR3nt: TGTGCCAGCAGTCTAGGAGTTGGGTTTGCTGAAGCTTTCTTT
v_gene: TRBV7-2
abundance: few
j_gene: TRBJ1-1
d_gene: NA

CDR3aa: CASSLNGGDQPQHF
CDR3nt: TGTGCCAGCAGCTTGAACGGGGGCGATCAGCCCCAGCATTTT
v_gene: TRBV5-4
abundance: NA
j_gene: TRBJ1-5
d_gene: NA

CDR3aa: CATSRALAGEETQYF
CDR3nt: TGTGCCACCAGCAGAGCCCTAGCGGGTGAAGAGACCCAGTACTTC
v_gene: TRBV15
abundance: NA
j_gene: TRBJ2-5
d_gene: TRBD2

CDR3aa: CASRLGIMGRDTQYF
CDR3nt: TGTGCCAGCAGACTCGGGATCATGGGGAGGGATACGCAGTATTTT
v_gene: TRBV12-3/TRBV12-4
abundance: NA
j_gene: TRBJ2-3
d_gene: NA

CDR3aa: CTSSRWGGRGSGANVLTF
CDR3nt: TGTACCAGCAGCAGATGGGGGGGTAGAGGGTCTGGGGCCAACGTCCTGACTTTC
v_gene: TRBV3-2
abundance: few
j_gene: TRBJ2-6
d_gene: NA

CDR3aa: CASSEPGQAIDTQYF
CDR3nt: TGCGCCAGCAGTGAGCCGGGACAGGCGATAGATACGCAGTATTTT
v_gene: TRBV10-1
abundance: NA
j_gene: TRBJ2-3
d_gene: TRBD1

CDR3aa: CASSLLQGTGELFF
CDR3nt: TGCGCCAGCAGCTTGCTACAGGGTACCGGGGAGCTGTTTTTT
v_gene: TRBV5-1
abundance: few
j_gene: TRBJ2-2
d_gene: NA

CDR3aa: CASSQTLRTEAFF
CDR3nt: TGTGCCAGCAGCCAAACGCTGAGGACTGAAGCTTTCTTT
v_gene: TRBV5-6
abundance: many
j_gene: TRBJ1-1
d_gene: NA

CDR3aa: CASSPEGQGASYNEQFF
CDR3nt: TGCGCCAGCAGCCCTGAAGGACAGGGAGCCTCCTACAATGAGCAGTTCTTC
v_gene: TRBV4-3
abundance: few
j_gene: TRBJ2-1
d_gene: TRBD1

CDR3aa: CSALLGQASYEQYF
CDR3nt: TGCAGTGCTCTTCTAGGACAAGCTTCCTACGAGCAGTACTTC
v_gene: TRBV20-1
abundance: few
j_gene: TRBJ2-7
d_gene: NA

CDR3aa: CASSLAADNSPLHF
CDR3nt: TGTGCCAGCAGCTTGGCAGCAGACAATTCACCCCTCCACTTT
v_gene: TRBV5-5
abundance: NA
j_gene: TRBJ1-6
d_gene: NA

CDR3aa: CASSQGDPSTDTQYF
CDR3nt: TGCGCCAGCAGCCAGGGGGACCCTAGCACAGATACGCAGTATTTT
v_gene: TRBV5-1
abundance: many
j_gene: TRBJ2-3
d_gene: TRBD1

CDR3aa: CASRWDRGVSEQYF
CDR3nt: TGCGCCAGCAGATGGGACAGGGGTGTTAGCGAGCAGTACTTC
v_gene: TRBV5-1
abundance: few
j_gene: TRBJ2-7
d_gene: TRBD1